These 7 T cell receptor beta chains were sequenced from one sample in a study of blood T cell repertoires in COVID-19. The table came from immunoSEQ multiplex PCR; TCRdb's copy has only in-frame clones and leaves some out. Seen here are about 180,000 clones, approximately 88% observed once, and the top ten hold 3.5% to 5%. The sample was peripheral blood. Source of these receptors: a woman between 25 and 40 years old with acute or convalescent COVID-19.

The rearrangement joins TRBV28 to TRBJ1-1; possible D gene TRBD1, 5 bases. The CDR3 runs to 12 residues. Germline CDR1 reads MDHEN; CDR2 reads SYDVKM. V gave up 11 bases and J gave up 4 bases, with 14 bases separating them. The CDR3 reads CAGKGIGTEAFF. DNA for the CDR3: TGTGCCGGCAAGGGGATCGGCACTGAAGCTTTCTTT.

This chain links TRBV20-1 with TRBJ1-1; 7 nucleotides agree with TRBD1. The CDR3 sequence is 11 residues long. From germline, CDR1 is DFQATT and CDR2 SNEGSKA (reference sequence). CDR3 coding DNA: TGCAGAGGGACCGGGACAGAAGAAGCTTTCTTT. Residues: CRGTGTEEAFF.

The CDR3 DNA reads TGTGCCAGCAGGAAAACGGGGTCAGCTGAAAAACTGTTTTTT. It is translated as CASRKTGSAEKLFF. The gene calls are TRBV2 and TRBJ1-4; D not resolved. This CDR3 is built from 14 residues. The germline gives CDR1 SNHLY, CDR2 FYNNEI. Between the trimmed V and J ends, which lost 6 bases and 7 bases, there was a span of 15 bases.

This sequence joins TRBV5-4 and TRBJ1-2; 9 nucleotides align to TRBD1. This CDR3 spans 14 amino acids. V was clipped by 0 bases and J by 10 bases; unmatched bases: 7. CDR1 and CDR2 from the germline V gene are SGHNT and YYREEE (reference sequence). CDR3 in DNA: TGTGCCAGCAGCTTGGAGACAGGGACAGGGTACTACACCTTC. This encodes CASSLETGTGYYTF.

This chain joins TRBV5-5 and TRBJ1-6; D is unclear. Germline CDR1 and CDR2: SGHKS and YYEKEE (reference sequence). The V end lost 1 base, the J end lost 10 bases, and 9 bases lay between the germline ends. The CDR3 contains 13 residues. The CDR3 nucleotides are TGTGCCAGCAGCTTGCCTCCCCCCTCACCCCTCCACTTT. It is translated as CASSLPPPSPLHF.

V and J are TRBV28 and TRBJ1-3; TRBD1 might be the D (6 bases). The germline V gene has CDR1 MDHEN and CDR2 SYDVKM. The V gene lost 2 bases and the J gene lost 0 bases, with 11 bases spanning the gap. This CDR3 is 16 amino acids long. The CDR3 nucleotides read TGTGCCAGCAGTTTACCTGGACAGAACTCTGGAAACACCATATATTTT. Translated, it gives CASSLPGQNSGNTIYF.

The CDR3 reads CASSLDGRGRAFF. The CDR3 DNA reads as TGCGCCAGCAGCTTGGATGGGAGGGGAAGAGCTTTCTTT. The V gene is TRBV5-1, the J gene TRBJ1-1, with a weak D call TRBD1 (5 bases). The CDR3 totals 13 residues. The V end lost 0 bases, the J end lost 10 bases, and 13 bases lay between the germline ends. Germline-derived CDR1 and CDR2 are SGHRS and YFSETQ.